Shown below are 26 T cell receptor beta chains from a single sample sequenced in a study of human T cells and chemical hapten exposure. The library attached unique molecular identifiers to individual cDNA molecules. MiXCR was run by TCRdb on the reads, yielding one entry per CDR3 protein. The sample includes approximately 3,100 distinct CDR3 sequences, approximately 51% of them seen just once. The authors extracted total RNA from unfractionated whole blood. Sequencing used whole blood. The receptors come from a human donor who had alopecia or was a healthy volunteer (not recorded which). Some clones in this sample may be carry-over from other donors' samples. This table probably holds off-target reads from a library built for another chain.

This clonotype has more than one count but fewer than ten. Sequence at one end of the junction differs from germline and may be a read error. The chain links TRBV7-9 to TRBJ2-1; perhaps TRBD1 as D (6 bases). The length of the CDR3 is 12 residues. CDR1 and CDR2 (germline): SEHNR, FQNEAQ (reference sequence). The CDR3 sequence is CASSLSYGQPNF. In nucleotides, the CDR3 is TGTGCCAGCAGCTTATCCTATGGACAGCCTAATTTC.

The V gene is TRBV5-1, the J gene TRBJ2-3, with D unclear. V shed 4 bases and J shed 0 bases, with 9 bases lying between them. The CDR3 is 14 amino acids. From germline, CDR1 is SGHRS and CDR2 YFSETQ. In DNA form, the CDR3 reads TGCGCCAGCAGCGTCGGGCATAGCACAGATACGCAGTATTTT. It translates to CASSVGHSTDTQYF.

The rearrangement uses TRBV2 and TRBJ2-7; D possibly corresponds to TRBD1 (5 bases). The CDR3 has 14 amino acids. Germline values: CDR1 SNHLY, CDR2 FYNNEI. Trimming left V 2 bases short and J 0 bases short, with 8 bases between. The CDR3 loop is CASSESRASYEQYF. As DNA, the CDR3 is TGTGCCAGCAGTGAAAGCAGGGCCTCCTACGAGCAGTACTTC.

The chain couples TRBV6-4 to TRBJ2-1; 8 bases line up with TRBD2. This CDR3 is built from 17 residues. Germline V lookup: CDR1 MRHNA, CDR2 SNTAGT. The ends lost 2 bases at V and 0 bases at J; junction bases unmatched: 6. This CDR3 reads CASSDGVGTSSYNEQFF. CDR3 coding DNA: TGTGCCAGCAGTGACGGAGTCGGGACTAGCTCCTACAATGAGCAGTTCTTC.

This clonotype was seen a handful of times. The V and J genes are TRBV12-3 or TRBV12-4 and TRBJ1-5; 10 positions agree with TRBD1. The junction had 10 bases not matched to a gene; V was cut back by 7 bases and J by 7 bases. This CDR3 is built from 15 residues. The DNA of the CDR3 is TGTGCCAGCACCGGGACAGGGGCCTTCGGCCAGCCCCAGCATTTT. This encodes CASTGTGAFGQPQHF.

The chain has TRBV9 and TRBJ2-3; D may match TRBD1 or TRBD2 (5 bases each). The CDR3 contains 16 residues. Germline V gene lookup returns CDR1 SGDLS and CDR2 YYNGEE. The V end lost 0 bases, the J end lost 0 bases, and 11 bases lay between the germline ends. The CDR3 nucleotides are TGTGCCAGCAGCGTAGTTGGGGGACGTAGCACAGATACGCAGTATTTT. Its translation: CASSVVGGRSTDTQYF.

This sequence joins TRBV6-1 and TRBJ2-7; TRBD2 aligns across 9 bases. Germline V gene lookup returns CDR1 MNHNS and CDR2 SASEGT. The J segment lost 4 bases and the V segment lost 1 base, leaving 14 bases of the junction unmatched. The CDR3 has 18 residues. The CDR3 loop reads CASSEEPGALAGLYEQYF. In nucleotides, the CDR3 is TGTGCCAGCAGTGAAGAACCAGGGGCGCTAGCGGGATTGTACGAGCAGTACTTC.

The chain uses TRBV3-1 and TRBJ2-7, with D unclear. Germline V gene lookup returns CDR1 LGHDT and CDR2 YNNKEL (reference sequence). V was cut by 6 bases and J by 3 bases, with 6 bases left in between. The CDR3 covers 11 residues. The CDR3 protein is CASRGVYEQYF. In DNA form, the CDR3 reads TGTGCCAGCAGGGGCGTCTACGAGCAGTACTTC.

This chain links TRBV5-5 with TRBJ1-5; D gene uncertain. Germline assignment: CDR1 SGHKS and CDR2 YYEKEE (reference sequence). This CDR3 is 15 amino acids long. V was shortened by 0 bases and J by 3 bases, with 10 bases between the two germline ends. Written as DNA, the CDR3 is TGTGCCAGCAGCTTGGAGGGCAGCCCCAATCAGCCCCAGCATTTT. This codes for CASSLEGSPNQPQHF.

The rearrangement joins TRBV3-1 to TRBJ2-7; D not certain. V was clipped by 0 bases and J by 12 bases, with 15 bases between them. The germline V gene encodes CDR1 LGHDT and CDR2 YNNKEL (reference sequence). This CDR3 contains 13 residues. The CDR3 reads CASSQEDRSPRYF. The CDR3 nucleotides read TGTGCCAGCAGCCAAGAGGATCGGAGCCCGCGGTACTTC.

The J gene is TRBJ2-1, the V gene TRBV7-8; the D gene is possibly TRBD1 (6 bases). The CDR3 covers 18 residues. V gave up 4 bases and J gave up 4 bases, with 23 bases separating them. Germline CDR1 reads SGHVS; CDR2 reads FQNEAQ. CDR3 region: CASSSYRALRGEYNEQFF. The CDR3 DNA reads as TGTGCCAGCAGCTCTTACAGGGCATTGAGGGGAGAATACAATGAGCAGTTCTTC.

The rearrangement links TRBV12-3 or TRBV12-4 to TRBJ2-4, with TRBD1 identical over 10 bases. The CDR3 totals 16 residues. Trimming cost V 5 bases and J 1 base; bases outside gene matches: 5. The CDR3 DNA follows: TGTGCCAGCAGTCCCGGACAGGGGGTGGCCAAAAACATTCAGTACTTC. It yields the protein CASSPGQGVAKNIQYF.

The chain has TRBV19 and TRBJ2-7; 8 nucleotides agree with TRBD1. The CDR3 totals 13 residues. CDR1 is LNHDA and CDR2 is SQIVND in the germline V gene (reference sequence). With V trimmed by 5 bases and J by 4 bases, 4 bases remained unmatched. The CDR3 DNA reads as TGTGCCAGTAGTCCGGGACAGGCTTACGAGCAGTACTTC. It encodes CASSPGQAYEQYF.

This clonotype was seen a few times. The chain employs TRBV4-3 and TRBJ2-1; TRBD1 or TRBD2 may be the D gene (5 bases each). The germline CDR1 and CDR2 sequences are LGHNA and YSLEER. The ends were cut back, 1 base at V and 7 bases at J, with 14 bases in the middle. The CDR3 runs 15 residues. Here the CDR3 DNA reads TGCGCCAGCAGCCAAGGAGGCCGTTGGGGGAATGAGCAGTTCTTC. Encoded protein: CASSQGGRWGNEQFF.

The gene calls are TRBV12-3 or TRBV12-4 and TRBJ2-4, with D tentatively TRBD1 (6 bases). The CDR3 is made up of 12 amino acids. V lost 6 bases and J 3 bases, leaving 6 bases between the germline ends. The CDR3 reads CASRDSKNIQYF. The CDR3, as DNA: TGTGCCAGCAGGGACAGCAAAAACATTCAGTACTTC.

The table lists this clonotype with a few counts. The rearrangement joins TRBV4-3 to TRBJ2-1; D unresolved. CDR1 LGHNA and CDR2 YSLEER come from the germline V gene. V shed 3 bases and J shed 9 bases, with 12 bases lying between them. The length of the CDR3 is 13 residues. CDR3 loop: CASSQENWGEQFF. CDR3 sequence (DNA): TGCGCCAGCAGCCAGGAAAATTGGGGTGAGCAGTTCTTC.

The CDR3 spells CASSLRGTGRNEQFF. Here the CDR3 DNA reads TGTGCCAGCAGCTTGAGAGGGACAGGGAGGAATGAGCAGTTCTTC. The chain links TRBV5-5 to TRBJ2-1; 9 bases map to TRBD1. In germline, CDR1 is SGHKS, CDR2 YYEKEE (reference sequence). The CDR3 covers 15 residues. After removal of 1 base from V and 7 bases from J, the junction contained 6 bases not matched to a gene.

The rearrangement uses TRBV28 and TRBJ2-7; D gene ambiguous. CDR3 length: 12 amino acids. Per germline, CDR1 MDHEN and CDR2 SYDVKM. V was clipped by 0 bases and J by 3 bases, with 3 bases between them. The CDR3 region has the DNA TGTGCCAGCAGTTTATGGGGCTACGAGCAGTACTTC. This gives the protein CASSLWGYEQYF.

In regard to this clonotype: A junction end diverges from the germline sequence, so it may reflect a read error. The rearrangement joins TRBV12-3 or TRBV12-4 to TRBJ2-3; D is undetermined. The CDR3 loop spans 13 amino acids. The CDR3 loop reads CASRLSFTDTQYF. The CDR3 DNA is TGTGCCAGCCGTTTGTCCTTCACAGATACGCAGTATTTT.

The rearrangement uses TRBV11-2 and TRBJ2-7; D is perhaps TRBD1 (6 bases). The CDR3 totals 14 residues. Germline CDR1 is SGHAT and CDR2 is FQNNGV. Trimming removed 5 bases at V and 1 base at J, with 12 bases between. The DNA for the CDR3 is TGTGCCAGCAGCCCCGGGACAACTTCCTACGAGCAGTACTTC. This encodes CASSPGTTSYEQYF.

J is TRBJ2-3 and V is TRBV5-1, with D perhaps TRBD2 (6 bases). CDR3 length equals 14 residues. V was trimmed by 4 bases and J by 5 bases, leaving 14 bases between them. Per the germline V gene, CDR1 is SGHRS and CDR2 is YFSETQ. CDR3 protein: CASSRGTVGDTQYF. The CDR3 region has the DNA TGCGCCAGCAGCCGCGGGACTGTTGGAGATACGCAGTATTTT.

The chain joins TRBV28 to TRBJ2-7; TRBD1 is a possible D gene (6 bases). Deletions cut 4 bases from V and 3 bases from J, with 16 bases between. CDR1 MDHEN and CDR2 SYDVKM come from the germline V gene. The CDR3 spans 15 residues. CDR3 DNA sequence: TGTGCCAGCAGTTCCTATCAACAGGGTAGCTACGAGCAGTACTTC. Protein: CASSSYQQGSYEQYF.

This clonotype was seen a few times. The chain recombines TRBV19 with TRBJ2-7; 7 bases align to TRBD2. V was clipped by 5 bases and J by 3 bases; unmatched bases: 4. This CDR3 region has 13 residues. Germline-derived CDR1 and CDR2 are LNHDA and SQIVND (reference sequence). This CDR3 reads CASSAGRGYEQYF. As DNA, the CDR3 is TGTGCCAGTAGTGCAGGGAGGGGCTACGAGCAGTACTTC.

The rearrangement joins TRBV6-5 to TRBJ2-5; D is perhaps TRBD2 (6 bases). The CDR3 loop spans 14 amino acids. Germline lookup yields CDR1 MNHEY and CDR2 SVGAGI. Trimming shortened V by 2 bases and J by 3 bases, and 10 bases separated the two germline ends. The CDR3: CASSYRRGEETQYF. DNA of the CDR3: TGTGCCAGCAGTTACCGGCGGGGAGAAGAGACCCAGTACTTC.

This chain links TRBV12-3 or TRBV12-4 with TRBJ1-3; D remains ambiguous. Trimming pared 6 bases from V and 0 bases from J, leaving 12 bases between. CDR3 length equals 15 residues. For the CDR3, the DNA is TGTGCCAGCAGCCCCAGGACGGGCTCTGGAAACACCATATATTTT. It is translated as CASSPRTGSGNTIYF.

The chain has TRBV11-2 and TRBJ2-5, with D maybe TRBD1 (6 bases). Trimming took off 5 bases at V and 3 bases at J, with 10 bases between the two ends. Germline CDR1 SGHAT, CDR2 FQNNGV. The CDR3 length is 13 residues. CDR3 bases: TGTGCCAGCAGCATGGGGGACAAAGAGACCCAGTACTTC. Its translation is CASSMGDKETQYF.